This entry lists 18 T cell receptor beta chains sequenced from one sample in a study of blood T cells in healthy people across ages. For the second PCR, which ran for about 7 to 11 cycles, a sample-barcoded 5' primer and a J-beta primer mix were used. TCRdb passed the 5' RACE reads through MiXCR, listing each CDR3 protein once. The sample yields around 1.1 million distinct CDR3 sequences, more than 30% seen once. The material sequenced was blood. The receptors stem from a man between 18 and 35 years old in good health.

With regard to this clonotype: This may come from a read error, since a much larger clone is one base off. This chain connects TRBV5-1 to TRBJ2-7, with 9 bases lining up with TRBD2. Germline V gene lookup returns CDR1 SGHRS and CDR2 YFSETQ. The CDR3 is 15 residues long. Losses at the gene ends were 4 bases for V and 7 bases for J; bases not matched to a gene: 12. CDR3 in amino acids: CASSKSGGSYNEQYF. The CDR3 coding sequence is TGCGCCAGCAGCAAAAGCGGGGGGTCTTACAATGAGCAGTACTTC. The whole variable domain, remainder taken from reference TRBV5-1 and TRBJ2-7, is KAGVTQTPRYLIKTRGQQVTLSCSPISGHRSVSWYQQTPGQGLQFLFEYFSETQRNKGNFPGRFSGRQFSNSRSEMNVSTLELGDSALYLCASSKSGGSYNEQYFGPGTRLTVT.

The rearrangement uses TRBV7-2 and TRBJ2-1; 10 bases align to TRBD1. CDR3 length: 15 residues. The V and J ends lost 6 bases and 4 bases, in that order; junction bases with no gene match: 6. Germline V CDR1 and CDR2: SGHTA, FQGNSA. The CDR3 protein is CASRPTGGRYNEQFF. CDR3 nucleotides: TGTGCCAGCAGACCGACAGGGGGCAGATACAATGAGCAGTTCTTC.

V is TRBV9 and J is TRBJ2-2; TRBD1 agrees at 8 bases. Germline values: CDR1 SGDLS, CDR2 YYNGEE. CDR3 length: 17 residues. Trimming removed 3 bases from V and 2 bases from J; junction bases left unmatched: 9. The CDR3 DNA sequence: TGTGCCAGCAGCGCATTATGGACAGGGACCAACACCGGGGAGCTGTTTTTT. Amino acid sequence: CASSALWTGTNTGELFF. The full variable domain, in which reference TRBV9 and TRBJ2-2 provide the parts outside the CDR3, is DSGVTQTPKHLITATGQRVTLRCSPRSGDLSVYWYQQSLDQGLQFLIQYYNGEERAKGNILERFSAQQFPDLHSELNLSSLELGDSALYFCASSALWTGTNTGELFFGEGSRLTVL.

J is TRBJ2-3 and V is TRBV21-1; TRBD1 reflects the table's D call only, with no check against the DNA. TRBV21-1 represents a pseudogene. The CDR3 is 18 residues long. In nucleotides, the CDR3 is TGTGCCAGCAGCAAAGAGTGGGGGAGTGGGCCCCCTACTCATACGCAGTATTTT. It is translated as CASSKEWGSGPPTHTQYF.

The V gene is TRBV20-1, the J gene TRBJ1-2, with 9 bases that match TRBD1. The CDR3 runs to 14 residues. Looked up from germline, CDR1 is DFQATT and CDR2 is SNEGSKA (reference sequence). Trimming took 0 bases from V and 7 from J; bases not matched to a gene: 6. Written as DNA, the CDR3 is TGCAGTGCTAGAGATCTGGACAGGGGTGGTGGCTACACCTTC. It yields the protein CSARDLDRGGGYTF.

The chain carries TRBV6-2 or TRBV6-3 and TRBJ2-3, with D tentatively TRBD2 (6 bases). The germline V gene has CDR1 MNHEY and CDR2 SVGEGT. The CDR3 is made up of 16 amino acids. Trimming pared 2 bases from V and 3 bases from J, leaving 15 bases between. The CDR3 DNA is TGTGCCAGCAGTTACGGGCCTAGCGACTATACAGATACGCAGTATTTT. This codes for CASSYGPSDYTDTQYF.

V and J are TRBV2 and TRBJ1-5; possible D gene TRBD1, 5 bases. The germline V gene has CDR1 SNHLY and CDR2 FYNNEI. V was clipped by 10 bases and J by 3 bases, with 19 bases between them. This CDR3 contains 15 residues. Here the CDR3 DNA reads TGTGCCACTGCCCCCGGGGCTCGGAACAATCAGCCCCAGCATTTT. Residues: CATAPGARNNQPQHF.

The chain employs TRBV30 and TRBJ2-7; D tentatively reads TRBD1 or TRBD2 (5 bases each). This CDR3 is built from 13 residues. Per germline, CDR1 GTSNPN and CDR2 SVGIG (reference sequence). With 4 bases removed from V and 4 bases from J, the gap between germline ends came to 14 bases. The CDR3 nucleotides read TGTGCCTGGACCAGGGACGCTCTTTACGAGCAGTACTTC. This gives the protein CAWTRDALYEQYF.

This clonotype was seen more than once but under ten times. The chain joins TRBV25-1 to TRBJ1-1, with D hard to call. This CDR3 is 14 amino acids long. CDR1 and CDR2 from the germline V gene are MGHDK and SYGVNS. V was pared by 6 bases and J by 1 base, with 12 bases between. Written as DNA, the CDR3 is TGTGCCAGCAGCCCCTTTGCGGGGAACACTGAAGCTTTCTTT. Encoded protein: CASSPFAGNTEAFF.

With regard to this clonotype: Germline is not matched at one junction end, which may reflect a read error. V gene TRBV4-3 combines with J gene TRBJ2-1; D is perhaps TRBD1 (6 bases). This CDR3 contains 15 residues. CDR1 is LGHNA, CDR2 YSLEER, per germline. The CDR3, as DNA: TGCGCCAGCAGCAAAGAATGGAACAGGGCCAATGAGCAGTTCTTC. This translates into CASSKEWNRANEQFF.

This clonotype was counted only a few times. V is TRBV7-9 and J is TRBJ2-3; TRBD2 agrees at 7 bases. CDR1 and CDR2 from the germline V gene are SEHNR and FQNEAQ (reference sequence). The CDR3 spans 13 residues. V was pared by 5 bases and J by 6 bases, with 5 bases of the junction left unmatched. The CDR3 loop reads CASSGGLDDTQYF. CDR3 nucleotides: TGTGCCAGCAGCGGTGGACTAGATGATACGCAGTATTTT.

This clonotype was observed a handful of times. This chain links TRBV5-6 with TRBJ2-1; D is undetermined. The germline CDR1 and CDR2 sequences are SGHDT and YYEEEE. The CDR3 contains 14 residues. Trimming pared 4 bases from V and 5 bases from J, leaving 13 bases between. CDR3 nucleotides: TGTGCCAGCAGCCTTAGTCGCCGGGACAATGAGCAGTTCTTC. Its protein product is CASSLSRRDNEQFF. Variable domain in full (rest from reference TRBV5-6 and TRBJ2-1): DAGVTQSPTHLIKTRGQQVTLRCSPKSGHDTVSWYQQALGQGPQFIFQYYEEEERQRGNFPDRFSGHQFPNYSSELNVNALLLGDSALYLCASSLSRRDNEQFFGPGTRLTVL.

CDR3 DNA sequence: TGCAGCGTTGGGGCAGATAGCAATCAGCCCCAGCATTTT. This sequence encodes CSVGADSNQPQHF. The chain joins TRBV29-1 to TRBJ1-5; no definite D call. CDR1 SQVTM and CDR2 ANQGSEA come from the germline V gene. This CDR3 has 13 amino acids. V lost 4 bases and J 0 bases, leaving 7 bases between the germline ends.

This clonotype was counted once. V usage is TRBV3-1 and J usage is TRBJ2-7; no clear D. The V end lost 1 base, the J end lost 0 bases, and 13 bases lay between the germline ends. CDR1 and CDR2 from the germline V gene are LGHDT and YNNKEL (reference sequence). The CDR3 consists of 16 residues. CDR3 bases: TGTGCCAGCAGCCAAGGTGATGGCGTTAACTCCTACGAGCAGTACTTC. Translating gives CASSQGDGVNSYEQYF.

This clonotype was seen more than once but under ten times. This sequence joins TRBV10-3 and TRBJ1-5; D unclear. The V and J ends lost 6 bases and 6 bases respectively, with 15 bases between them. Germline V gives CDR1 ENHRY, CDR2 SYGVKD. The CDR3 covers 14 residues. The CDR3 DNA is TGTGCCATCAGCGAGGGCCCAATGGGTCAGCCCCAGCATTTT. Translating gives CAISEGPMGQPQHF.

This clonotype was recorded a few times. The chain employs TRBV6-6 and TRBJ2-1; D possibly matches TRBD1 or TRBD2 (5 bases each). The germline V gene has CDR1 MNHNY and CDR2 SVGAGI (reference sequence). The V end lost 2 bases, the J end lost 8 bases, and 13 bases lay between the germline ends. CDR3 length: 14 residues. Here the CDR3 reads CASSYRERGDEQFF. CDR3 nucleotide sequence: TGTGCCAGCAGTTACCGTGAGAGGGGCGATGAGCAGTTCTTC.

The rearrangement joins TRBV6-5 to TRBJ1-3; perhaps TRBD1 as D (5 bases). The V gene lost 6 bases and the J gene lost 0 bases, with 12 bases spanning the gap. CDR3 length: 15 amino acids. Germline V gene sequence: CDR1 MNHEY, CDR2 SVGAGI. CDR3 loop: CASSPPGHSGNTIYF. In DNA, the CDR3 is TGTGCCAGCAGCCCGCCCGGACACTCTGGAAACACCATATATTTT.

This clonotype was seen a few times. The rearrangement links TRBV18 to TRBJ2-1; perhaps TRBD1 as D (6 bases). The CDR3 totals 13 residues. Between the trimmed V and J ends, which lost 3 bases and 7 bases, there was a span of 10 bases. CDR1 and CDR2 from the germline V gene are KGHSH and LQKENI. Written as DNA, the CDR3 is TGTGCCAGCTCACCCCACAGGGATAATGAGCAGTTCTTC. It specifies CASSPHRDNEQFF. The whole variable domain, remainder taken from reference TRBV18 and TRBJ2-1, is NAGVMQNPRHLVRRRGQEARLRCSPMKGHSHVYWYRQLPEEGLKFMVYLQKENIIDESGMPKERFSAEFPKEGPSILRIQQVVRGDSAAYFCASSPHRDNEQFFGPGTRLTVL.